A single sample gave rise to the 26 T cell receptor beta chains below, sequenced in a study of radiotherapy plus CTLA-4 blockade in lung cancer. Using immunoSEQ multiplex PCR, the repertoire was profiled, and TCRdb retains in-frame clones only, with some absent. The sample shows 65,000 to 90,000 clones, over 75% of them seen only once. This sample comprised peripheral blood, obtained from a patient treated with radiotherapy plus ipilimumab. The receptors were sampled from a human donor with non-small cell lung cancer that progressed on radiotherapy plus ipilimumab.

The genes are TRBV30 and TRBJ1-1, with D hard to call. V lost 0 bases and J lost 0, with 11 bases in between. The CDR3 covers 15 residues. Germline CDR1 reads GTSNPN; CDR2 reads SVGIG (reference sequence). The CDR3 sequence is CAWSVWGGLNTEAFF. The CDR3 DNA sequence: TGTGCCTGGAGTGTTTGGGGAGGTTTGAACACTGAAGCTTTCTTT.

V usage is TRBV5-1 and J usage is TRBJ2-3; D is tentatively TRBD1 or TRBD2 (5 bases each). The length of the CDR3 is 15 residues. Trimming took off 5 bases at V and 3 bases at J, with 16 bases between the two ends. From germline, CDR1 is SGHRS and CDR2 YFSETQ. CDR3 in DNA: TGCGCCAGCAGTTCACCGGGACGTCCAACAGATACGCAGTATTTT. It specifies CASSSPGRPTDTQYF.

The chain is built from TRBV2 and TRBJ2-3, with 10 nucleotides matching TRBD2. J lost 3 bases, V lost 2 bases, and 5 bases had no gene match. The germline V gene encodes CDR1 SNHLY and CDR2 FYNNEI. The CDR3 is made up of 16 amino acids. This CDR3 is CASSERASGRTDTQYF. The CDR3 coding sequence is TGTGCCAGCAGTGAACGTGCTAGCGGGAGAACAGATACGCAGTATTTT.

V is TRBV6-5 and J is TRBJ2-1; no clear D. V lost 2 bases and J lost 3, with 8 bases in between. The V gene's germline CDR1 is MNHEY and CDR2 SVGAGI. The CDR3 loop spans 14 amino acids. In nucleotides, the CDR3 is TGTGCCAGCAGTTACCAGAGCCTCTACAATGAGCAGTTCTTC. This translates into CASSYQSLYNEQFF.

This chain links TRBV11-2 with TRBJ2-7; D is ambiguous. The CDR3 runs to 12 residues. The V end lost 11 bases, the J end lost 3 bases, and 14 bases lay between the germline ends. Germline V gene lookup returns CDR1 SGHAT and CDR2 FQNNGV. The CDR3 loop is CAACGPDYEQYF. For the CDR3, the DNA is TGTGCCGCCTGTGGCCCAGACTACGAGCAGTACTTC.

The rearrangement uses TRBV27 and TRBJ2-7; 8 bases align to TRBD1. Germline values: CDR1 MNHEY, CDR2 SMNVEV (reference sequence). The V gene end was trimmed by 3 bases and the J gene end by 6 bases; junction bases not matched to a gene: 13. This CDR3 spans 16 amino acids. The CDR3 spells CASSFIDRGLKFEQYF. The CDR3 nucleotides are TGTGCCAGCAGTTTCATTGACAGGGGATTGAAATTCGAGCAGTACTTC.

This sequence joins TRBV27 and TRBJ1-1; tentatively, D is TRBD1 (5 bases). Germline CDR1 reads MNHEY; CDR2 reads SMNVEV (reference sequence). With 4 bases removed from V and 1 base from J, the gap between germline ends came to 10 bases. The CDR3 totals 14 residues. The CDR3 region has the DNA TGTGCCAGCAGTTGGGCAGGGACGAACACTGAAGCTTTCTTT. It specifies CASSWAGTNTEAFF.

The chain links TRBV28 to TRBJ2-1; D remains ambiguous. Trimming took 4 bases from V and 2 from J, leaving 0 bases between them. CDR1 and CDR2 (germline): MDHEN, SYDVKM. This CDR3 region has 11 residues. CDR3 in DNA: TGTGCCAGCAGTTCCTACAATGAGCAGTTCTTC. It translates to CASSSYNEQFF. Together with reference TRBV28 and TRBJ2-1, the CDR3 gives the full variable domain: DVKVTQSSRYLVKRTGEKVFLECVQDMDHENMFWYRQDPGLGLRLIYFSYDVKMKEKGDIPEGYSVSREKKERFSLILESASTNQTSMYLCASSSYNEQFFGPGTRLTVL.

The chain is built from TRBV18 and TRBJ2-1; D possibly uses TRBD1 or TRBD2 (5 bases each). The CDR3 sequence is 16 residues long. The V end was cut by 3 bases, the J end by 4 bases, with 16 bases between. Germline-derived CDR1 and CDR2 are KGHSH and LQKENI. CDR3 loop: CASSPALGLAYNEQFF. The CDR3 bases are TGTGCCAGCTCACCGGCACTGGGGCTAGCTTACAATGAGCAGTTCTTC.

The chain is built from TRBV13 and TRBJ2-1; the D gene is possibly TRBD1 (6 bases). Trimming shortened V by 5 bases and J by 2 bases, and 19 bases separated the two germline ends. The CDR3 covers 17 residues. Per the germline V gene, CDR1 is PRHDT and CDR2 is FYEKMQ (reference sequence). The CDR3: CASSTHSGTTTYNEQFF. CDR3 DNA: TGTGCCAGCAGCACTCATTCCGGGACAACCACCTACAATGAGCAGTTCTTC.

The chain carries TRBV5-4 and TRBJ2-1; TRBD2 aligns across 8 bases. The CDR3 contains 16 residues. CDR1 is SGHNT and CDR2 is YYREEE in the germline V gene (reference sequence). J lost 4 bases, V lost 3 bases, and 9 bases had no gene match. CDR3 DNA: TGTGCCAGCAGCTATCGTGGACTAGCTGAGTACAATGAGCAGTTCTTC. Protein: CASSYRGLAEYNEQFF.

The rearrangement links TRBV27 to TRBJ2-7; D is unclear. CDR1 is MNHEY, CDR2 SMNVEV, per germline (reference sequence). The ends were cut back, 6 bases at V and 3 bases at J, with 15 bases in the middle. The CDR3 covers 14 residues. CDR3 in DNA: TGTGCCAGCAGGCCCACCCTGATCGGCTACGAGCAGTACTTC. It yields the protein CASRPTLIGYEQYF.

This rearrangement joins TRBV5-1 to TRBJ2-3; D is uncertain. V was pared by 4 bases and J by 3 bases, with 9 bases between. CDR3 length: 13 amino acids. CDR1 and CDR2 (germline): SGHRS, YFSETQ. CDR3 nucleotides: TGCGCCAGCAGCCCGGATCAGACAGATACGCAGTATTTT. This translates into CASSPDQTDTQYF.

The CDR3 coding sequence is TGTGCCACCCTGGGACAGGCGCCCTCCTACGAGCAGTACGTC. Its protein product is CATLGQAPSYEQYV. The chain combines TRBV6-1 with TRBJ2-7; 8 positions agree with TRBD1. This CDR3 has 14 amino acids. Germline CDR1 MNHNS, CDR2 SASEGT. With V trimmed by 10 bases and J by 0 bases, 8 bases remained unmatched.

This clone is categorized as medium-sized. This chain joins TRBV7-8 and TRBJ1-1; no clear D. This CDR3 comprises 13 residues. The V and J ends lost 5 bases and 6 bases respectively, with 13 bases between them. CDR1 SGHVS and CDR2 FQNEAQ come from the germline V gene. The CDR3 DNA reads as TGTGCCAGCAGCCCCCAGACTGGCTCTGAAGCTTTCTTT. Protein sequence: CASSPQTGSEAFF.

The chain carries TRBV4-2 and TRBJ1-4, with a possible D match to TRBD1 (5 bases). The CDR3 is 16 residues long. V was shortened by 4 bases and J by 5 bases, with 17 bases between the two germline ends. The V gene's germline CDR1 is LGHNA and CDR2 YNFKEQ. The CDR3 nucleotides are TGTGCCAGCAGCCGGGCCACAGGTGGGGAGAATGAAAAACTGTTTTTT. Protein sequence: CASSRATGGENEKLFF.

V is TRBV2 and J is TRBJ2-5, with no clear D. The ends were cut back, 4 bases at V and 2 bases at J, with 5 bases in the middle. The CDR3 has 12 amino acids. CDR1 is SNHLY, CDR2 FYNNEI, per germline. The CDR3 loop reads CASSVPQETQYF. CDR3 nucleotide sequence: TGTGCCAGCAGTGTACCGCAAGAGACCCAGTACTTC.

The rearrangement links TRBV28 to TRBJ1-1, with D uncertain. V was clipped by 6 bases and J by 1 base, with 12 bases between them. The germline CDR1 and CDR2 sequences are MDHEN and SYDVKM. This CDR3 has 14 amino acids. The CDR3 spells CASSSRRRNTEAFF. In DNA, the CDR3 is TGTGCCAGCAGCTCGAGACGAAGGAACACTGAAGCTTTCTTT.

This chain links TRBV2 with TRBJ1-1; D remains ambiguous. Germline V gene sequence: CDR1 SNHLY, CDR2 FYNNEI. The CDR3 is 15 amino acids. Trimming removed 5 bases from V and 0 bases from J, with 13 bases in between. The CDR3 DNA sequence: TGTGCCAGCAGTTATGAGAGGACCGTGAACACTGAAGCTTTCTTT. Protein sequence: CASSYERTVNTEAFF.

This clone was observed a single time. V usage is TRBV28 and J usage is TRBJ2-2; maybe TRBD2 (6 bases). CDR1 MDHEN and CDR2 SYDVKM come from the germline V gene. V lost 8 bases, J lost 3 bases, and 10 bases lay in between. The CDR3 contains 13 residues. The CDR3 DNA is TGTGCCAGCGAGGAGGGGCACACCGGGGAGCTGTTTTTT. This encodes CASEEGHTGELFF.

The chain combines TRBV27 with TRBJ1-2, with D perhaps TRBD1 (5 bases). This CDR3 has 13 residues. The germline CDR1 and CDR2 sequences are MNHEY and SMNVEV (reference sequence). The V end lost 9 bases, the J end lost 4 bases, and 15 bases lay between the germline ends. DNA of the CDR3: TGTGCCAGTGGGGGGGACCGTGGCTATGGCTACACCTTC. Translated: CASGGDRGYGYTF.

V gene TRBV5-4 combines with J gene TRBJ1-1; D gene unclear. CDR3 length: 16 amino acids. In germline, CDR1 is SGHNT, CDR2 YYREEE (reference sequence). V lost 4 bases and J 0 bases, leaving 16 bases between the germline ends. CDR3 bases: TGTGCCAGCAGCGCGGAATTAACAGCAATGAACACTGAAGCTTTCTTT. Translating it yields CASSAELTAMNTEAFF.

The CDR3 reads CASSSDPNTEAFF. CDR3 in DNA: TGCGCCAGCAGCTCAGACCCGAACACTGAAGCTTTCTTT. V is TRBV5-1 and J is TRBJ1-1; D is undetermined. This CDR3 has 13 residues. Germline loops: CDR1 SGHRS, CDR2 YFSETQ. V lost 3 bases to trimming and J lost 1 base, with 7 bases between them.

The chain uses TRBV25-1 and TRBJ1-4; the D is unclear. The CDR3 is 13 residues long. Trimming removed 3 bases at V and 13 bases at J, with 15 bases between. Germline lookup yields CDR1 MGHDK and CDR2 SYGVNS. CDR3 in DNA: TGTGCCAGCAGTGATCTGGTTCATTATAGACTGTTTTTT. Amino acid sequence: CASSDLVHYRLFF. The entire variable domain, with the rest obtained from reference TRBV25-1 and TRBJ1-4, is as follows: EADIYQTPRYLVIGTGKKITLECSQTMGHDKMYWYQQDPGMELHLIHYSYGVNSTEKGDLSSESTVSRIRTEHFPLTLESARPSHTSQYLCASSDLVHYRLFFGSGTQLSVL.

This clone was seen a handful of times. The chain has TRBV6-6 and TRBJ1-4, with unresolved D. This CDR3 is 13 amino acids long. V was pared by 6 bases and J by 0 bases, with 5 bases between. Germline V gives CDR1 MNHNY, CDR2 SVGAGI (reference sequence). Here the CDR3 reads CASRKATNEKLFF. DNA for the CDR3: TGTGCCAGCAGGAAAGCAACTAATGAAAAACTGTTTTTT.

V gene TRBV5-1 combines with J gene TRBJ2-2; TRBD1 is a possible D gene (6 bases). Germline V gene data show CDR1 as SGHRS and CDR2 as YFSETQ. The CDR3 covers 14 residues. The ends were cut back, 6 bases at V and 6 bases at J, with 15 bases in the middle. The chain's CDR3 is CASKTGQGAGELFF. The DNA for the CDR3 is TGCGCCAGCAAAACAGGGCAGGGCGCCGGGGAGCTGTTTTTT.